This entry lists 19 T cell receptor beta chains sequenced from one sample in a study of technical replicates of blood from a handful of donors. Only in-frame clones appear in the TCRdb table, and some are missing; sequencing was by immunoSEQ multiplex PCR. The repertoire has some 64,000 clones, approximately 97% of them found once; the top ten carry around 0.19%. The sequencing sample was made of T cells isolated from PBMCs. The receptors come from a human donor in good health.

The chain couples TRBV28 to TRBJ2-1; 9 bases match TRBD2. The CDR3 runs to 14 residues. V was clipped by 6 bases and J by 1 base; unmatched bases: 1. Per the germline V gene, CDR1 is MDHEN and CDR2 is SYDVKM. The CDR3 DNA follows: TGTGCCAGCAGAACTAGCGGGTCCTACAATGAGCAGTTCTTC. This codes for CASRTSGSYNEQFF. The full variable domain, in which reference TRBV28 and TRBJ2-1 provide the parts outside the CDR3, is DVKVTQSSRYLVKRTGEKVFLECVQDMDHENMFWYRQDPGLGLRLIYFSYDVKMKEKGDIPEGYSVSREKKERFSLILESASTNQTSMYLCASRTSGSYNEQFFGPGTRLTVL.

The rearrangement uses TRBV7-8 and TRBJ2-7; D gene unclear. Germline V gene data show CDR1 as SGHVS and CDR2 as FQNEAQ. The CDR3 is made up of 12 amino acids. The germline V and J ends were trimmed by 3 bases and 1 base, with 4 bases remaining between them. The CDR3: CASSFSSYEQYF. CDR3 coding DNA: TGTGCCAGCAGCTTTTCGTCCTACGAGCAGTACTTC.

J is TRBJ2-2 and V is TRBV2, with 7 bases that match TRBD1. V was clipped by 4 bases and J by 0 bases; unmatched bases: 2. The CDR3 runs to 15 residues. Germline V lookup: CDR1 SNHLY, CDR2 FYNNEI. The CDR3 region has the DNA TGTGCCAGCAGTGGAGGGACAGCGAACACCGGGGAGCTGTTTTTT. It codes for CASSGGTANTGELFF.

This chain joins TRBV9 and TRBJ2-3, with 7 bases matching TRBD1. The CDR3 has 15 amino acids. CDR1 and CDR2 (germline): SGDLS, YYNGEE. V lost 0 bases and J lost 4; bases outside the gene matches: 5. The CDR3 region is CASSVGTGNADTQYF. CDR3 bases: TGTGCCAGCAGCGTAGGGACAGGTAACGCAGATACGCAGTATTTT.

In regard to this clone: Other DNA sequences in the same sample also yield this CDR3. The V and J genes are TRBV27 and TRBJ1-1, with D tentatively TRBD1 (5 bases). Per the germline V gene, CDR1 is MNHEY and CDR2 is SMNVEV (reference sequence). This CDR3 is built from 13 residues. The V end lost 2 bases, the J end lost 1 base, and 5 bases lay between the germline ends. CDR3 region: CASSLQGNTEAFF. For the CDR3, the DNA is TGTGCCAGCAGTTTACAGGGGAACACTGAAGCTTTCTTT.

The chain employs TRBV7-9 and TRBJ1-2, with TRBD1 as a possible D gene (6 bases). CDR3 length: 15 residues. Trimming removed 7 bases at V and 5 bases at J, with 20 bases between. Germline V gene lookup returns CDR1 SEHNR and CDR2 FQNEAQ (reference sequence). The CDR3 is CASTSSTGQGYGYTF. CDR3 DNA sequence: TGTGCCAGCACGTCGTCGACAGGCCAGGGGTATGGCTACACCTTC.

The CDR3, as DNA: TGTGCCAGCAGCGTACGGGACAGGGGTACCGGGGAGCTGTTTTTT. It codes for CASSVRDRGTGELFF. This sequence joins TRBV7-8 and TRBJ2-2, with 10 bases aligning to TRBD1. V lost 5 bases to trimming and J lost 5 bases; unmatched junction nucleotides: 5. Germline CDR1 SGHVS, CDR2 FQNEAQ. There are 15 residues in the CDR3.

J is TRBJ1-5 and V is TRBV4-2; D remains ambiguous. This CDR3 spans 18 amino acids. CDR1 is LGHNA, CDR2 YNFKEQ, per germline. V was shortened by 1 base and J by 2 bases, with 18 bases between the two germline ends. The CDR3: CASSQGVLGDGRNQPQHF. The CDR3 bases are TGTGCCAGCAGCCAAGGTGTTCTCGGAGACGGTCGCAATCAGCCCCAGCATTTT.

This chain uses TRBV28 with TRBJ2-7, with D hard to call. Trimming removed 5 bases from V and 4 bases from J, with 18 bases in between. Germline CDR1 is MDHEN and CDR2 is SYDVKM. The CDR3 length is 15 residues. The CDR3 nucleotides are TGTGCCAGCAGTGGAGACGGGTCGGCGGTATACGAGCAGTACTTC. Protein sequence: CASSGDGSAVYEQYF. Filled out from reference TRBV28 and TRBJ2-7, the complete variable domain reads DVKVTQSSRYLVKRTGEKVFLECVQDMDHENMFWYRQDPGLGLRLIYFSYDVKMKEKGDIPEGYSVSREKKERFSLILESASTNQTSMYLCASSGDGSAVYEQYFGPGTRLTVT.

This chain joins TRBV4-1 and TRBJ2-2; D gene ambiguous. The CDR3 spans 12 residues. The germline V gene has CDR1 MGHRA and CDR2 YSYEKL. The ends were cut back, 4 bases at V and 6 bases at J, with 6 bases in the middle. The CDR3 region is CASSLAAGELFF. For the CDR3, the DNA is TGCGCCAGCAGCCTCGCAGCCGGGGAGCTGTTTTTT.

J is TRBJ2-1 and V is TRBV4-1; TRBD2 agrees at 7 bases. Trimming at V came to 0 bases and at J to 9 bases, leaving 2 bases not matched to a gene. From germline, CDR1 is MGHRA and CDR2 YSYEKL. This CDR3 has 13 residues. For the CDR3, the DNA is TGCGCCAGCAGCCAAGATCGGGGGGTTGAGCAGTTCTTC. It translates to CASSQDRGVEQFF.

This rearrangement joins TRBV9 to TRBJ1-2, with a weak D call TRBD1 (6 bases). V shed 2 bases and J shed 4 bases, with 18 bases lying between them. Germline V gene data show CDR1 as SGDLS and CDR2 as YYNGEE. The CDR3 is made up of 16 amino acids. The CDR3 DNA follows: TGTGCCAGCAGCGTCACACAACAGGGATTTCTCTATGGCTACACCTTC. Protein: CASSVTQQGFLYGYTF.

The CDR3 DNA follows: TGCAGCGTCGCGGACAGGGTCGATGAAAAACTGTTTTTT. Translating it yields CSVADRVDEKLFF. This sequence joins TRBV29-1 and TRBJ1-4, with 8 bases aligning to TRBD1. The CDR3 sequence is 13 residues long. With 6 bases clipped from V and 6 bases from J, the junction kept 6 bases outside the gene matches. From germline, CDR1 is SQVTM and CDR2 ANQGSEA. Based on the CDR3 plus reference TRBV29-1 and TRBJ1-4, the full variable domain is SAVISQKPSRDICQRGTSLTIQCQVDSQVTMMFWYRQQPGQSLTLIATANQGSEATYESGFVIDKFPISRPNLTFSTLTVSNMSPEDSSIYLCSVADRVDEKLFFGSGTQLSVL.

The J gene is TRBJ1-5, the V gene TRBV19, with D unclear. V was cut by 6 bases and J by 0 bases, with 12 bases left in between. This CDR3 has 15 residues. The germline V gene encodes CDR1 LNHDA and CDR2 SQIVND (reference sequence). This CDR3 reads CASRTGPYSNQPQHF. The CDR3 bases are TGTGCCAGTAGGACGGGTCCCTATAGCAATCAGCCCCAGCATTTT.

The CDR3 loop is CASSIHRDDEQFF. CDR3 nucleotides: TGTGCCAGCTCAATACACAGGGACGATGAGCAGTTCTTC. This chain joins TRBV18 and TRBJ2-1; weak D call: TRBD1 (6 bases). The CDR3 loop spans 13 amino acids. The ends were cut back, 5 bases at V and 8 bases at J, with 13 bases in the middle. Germline CDR1 is KGHSH and CDR2 is LQKENI.

The chain employs TRBV7-6 and TRBJ2-2; TRBD2 might be the D (6 bases). Trimming stripped 8 bases from V and 4 bases from J, with 17 bases between. Germline CDR1 reads SGHVS; CDR2 reads FNYEAQ. This CDR3 region has 15 residues. The CDR3 here is CASVLGFGSTGELFF. Here the CDR3 DNA reads TGTGCCAGCGTTCTTGGTTTCGGGAGCACCGGGGAGCTGTTTTTT. Complete variable domain (other parts from reference TRBV7-6 and TRBJ2-2): GAGVSQSPRYKVTKRGQDVALRCDPISGHVSLYWYRQALGQGPEFLTYFNYEAQQDKSGLPNDRFSAERPEGSISTLTIQRTEQRDSAMYRCASVLGFGSTGELFFGEGSRLTVL.

The rearrangement links TRBV10-3 to TRBJ1-5; D gene unclear. The germline gives CDR1 ENHRY, CDR2 SYGVKD. This CDR3 region has 15 residues. Deletions cut 0 bases from V and 2 bases from J, with 8 bases between. The CDR3 protein is CAISESIVGNQPQHF. CDR3 nucleotide sequence: TGTGCCATCAGTGAGTCAATAGTCGGCAATCAGCCCCAGCATTTT.

CDR3 nucleotides: TGTGCCAGCAGTTACTCGCCAGGGTCCCACAATGAGCAGTTCTTC. This encodes CASSYSPGSHNEQFF. The chain carries TRBV6-5 and TRBJ2-1; TRBD1 is a possible D gene (5 bases). V lost 0 bases, J lost 5 bases, and 11 bases lay in between. This CDR3 is 15 amino acids long. From germline, CDR1 is MNHEY and CDR2 SVGAGI.

The CDR3 sequence is CASSYSYSNTEAFF. In DNA form, the CDR3 reads TGTGCCAGCAGTTACTCCTATTCGAACACTGAAGCTTTCTTT. This chain links TRBV6-5 with TRBJ1-1, with D unresolved. The CDR3 is made up of 14 amino acids. Germline CDR1 MNHEY, CDR2 SVGAGI. The V gene lost 0 bases and the J gene lost 1 base, with 6 bases spanning the gap.